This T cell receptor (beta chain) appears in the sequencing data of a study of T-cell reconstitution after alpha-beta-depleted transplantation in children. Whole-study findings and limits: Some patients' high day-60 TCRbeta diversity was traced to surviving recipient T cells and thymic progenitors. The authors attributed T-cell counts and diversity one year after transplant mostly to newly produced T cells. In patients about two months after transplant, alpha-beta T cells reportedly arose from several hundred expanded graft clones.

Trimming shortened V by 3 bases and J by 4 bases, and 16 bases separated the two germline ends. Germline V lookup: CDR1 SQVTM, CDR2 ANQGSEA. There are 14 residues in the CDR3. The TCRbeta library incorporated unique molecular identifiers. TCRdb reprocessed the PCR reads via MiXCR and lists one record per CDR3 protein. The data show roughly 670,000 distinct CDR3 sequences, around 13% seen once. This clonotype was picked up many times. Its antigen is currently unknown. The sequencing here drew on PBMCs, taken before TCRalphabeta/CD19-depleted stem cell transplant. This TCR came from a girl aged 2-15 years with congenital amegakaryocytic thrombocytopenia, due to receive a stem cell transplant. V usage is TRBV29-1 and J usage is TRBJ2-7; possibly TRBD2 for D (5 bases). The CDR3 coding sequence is TGCAGCGTTGAGTCCGAGGGAGAAACGTACGAGCAGTACTTC. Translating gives CSVESEGETYEQYF.